These 21 T cell receptor beta chains share one sample of origin, sequenced in a study of blood T cell repertoires in COVID-19. The protocol was immunoSEQ multiplex PCR, while the TCRdb copy is restricted to in-frame clones and leaves out a portion. The sample lists fewer than 20,000 clones, 80% to 90% seen once, with 10% in the top ten. The sample taken for sequencing was peripheral blood. These receptors were obtained from a man older than 75 with acute or convalescent COVID-19.

V usage is TRBV5-5 and J usage is TRBJ2-1; 13 bases match TRBD2. Germline V gene sequence: CDR1 SGHKS, CDR2 YYEKEE (reference sequence). J lost 4 bases, V lost 3 bases, and 7 bases had no gene match. CDR3 length: 17 residues. In nucleotides, the CDR3 is TGTGCCAGCAGCTCAACTCAACTAGCGGGAGGGTACAATGAGCAGTTCTTC. This codes for CASSSTQLAGGYNEQFF.

CDR3 nucleotide sequence: TGTGCCAGCTCACCAGGCAGGGTCGGTGAAAAACTGTTTTTT. It yields the protein CASSPGRVGEKLFF. The chain joins TRBV18 to TRBJ1-4; D might be TRBD1 (5 bases). V gave up 2 bases and J gave up 7 bases, with 11 bases separating them. Germline CDR1 reads KGHSH; CDR2 reads LQKENI. The CDR3 has 14 residues.

The chain employs TRBV19 and TRBJ1-6; tentative D call: TRBD1 (5 bases). Germline loops: CDR1 LNHDA, CDR2 SQIVND (reference sequence). The V gene lost 5 bases and the J gene lost 6 bases, with 14 bases spanning the gap. This CDR3 is built from 15 residues. The CDR3 sequence: CASSPRGSINSPLHF. The CDR3 DNA follows: TGTGCCAGTAGTCCTCGGGGGTCGATTAATTCACCCCTCCACTTT.

The J gene is TRBJ2-1, the V gene TRBV21-1; the D segment call TRBD2 is taken from the table without a DNA check. TRBV21-1 is labeled a pseudogene. This CDR3 contains 16 residues. CDR3 in amino acids: CASSISGDFSYNEQFF. In nucleotides, the CDR3 is TGTGCCAGCAGCATTAGCGGGGATTTCTCCTACAATGAGCAGTTCTTC.

The chain combines TRBV15 with TRBJ1-4; TRBD1 is a possible D gene (6 bases). The CDR3 is 14 amino acids. CDR1 is LNHNV, CDR2 YYDKDF, per germline (reference sequence). V lost 0 bases, J lost 7 bases, and 9 bases lay in between. The chain's CDR3 is CATSRDRGGEKLFF. The DNA for the CDR3 is TGTGCCACCAGCAGAGACAGGGGTGGTGAAAAACTGTTTTTT.

The chain joins TRBV2 to TRBJ1-5, with 9 bases aligning to TRBD1. The junction had 6 bases not matched to a gene; V was cut back by 5 bases and J by 4 bases. CDR1 is SNHLY and CDR2 is FYNNEI in the germline V gene. This CDR3 comprises 15 residues. In nucleotides, the CDR3 is TGTGCCAGCAGTTCCGATGGACAGGGGAATCAGCCCCAGCATTTT. It is translated as CASSSDGQGNQPQHF. Full variable domain (missing parts from reference TRBV2 and TRBJ1-5): EPEVTQTPSHQVTQMGQEVILRCVPISNHLYFYWYRQILGQKVEFLVSFYNNEISEKSEIFDDQFSVERPDGSNFTLKIRSTKLEDSAMYFCASSSDGQGNQPQHFGDGTRLSIL.

The genes are TRBV6-1 and TRBJ2-5; D is unclear. The CDR3 runs to 14 residues. The germline CDR1 and CDR2 sequences are MNHNS and SASEGT. The ends were cut back, 0 bases at V and 4 bases at J, with 9 bases in the middle. CDR3 sequence: CASSEAGGRETQYF. The CDR3 DNA reads as TGTGCCAGCAGTGAAGCTGGCGGAAGAGAGACCCAGTACTTC.

This chain links TRBV9 with TRBJ2-2, with a weak D call TRBD1 (6 bases). V was shortened by 0 bases and J by 0 bases, with 9 bases between the two germline ends. The CDR3 has 16 residues. Per germline, CDR1 SGDLS and CDR2 YYNGEE. CDR3 nucleotides: TGTGCCAGCAGCGTAGGAGGGACAACGAACACCGGGGAGCTGTTTTTT. Translation gives CASSVGGTTNTGELFF.

The V and J genes are TRBV7-9 and TRBJ1-2; D gene uncertain. The V end lost 4 bases, the J end lost 13 bases, and 19 bases lay between the germline ends. The CDR3 runs 13 residues. Germline-derived CDR1 and CDR2 are SEHNR and FQNEAQ (reference sequence). In DNA, the CDR3 is TGTGCCAGCAGCTACTACTCGACCCCTGCAGTCACCTTC. This encodes CASSYYSTPAVTF.

The chain uses TRBV2 and TRBJ2-3, with 7 bases that match TRBD2. Trimming took 8 bases from V and 6 from J; bases not matched to a gene: 2. The CDR3 runs 11 residues. CDR1 and CDR2 from the germline V gene are SNHLY and FYNNEI. CDR3 in amino acids: CASGGGDTQYF. The CDR3 DNA reads TGTGCCAGCGGGGGAGGGGATACGCAGTATTTT.

The rearrangement uses TRBV7-2 and TRBJ2-3; D unclear. CDR1 is SGHTA and CDR2 is FQGNSA in the germline V gene. Trimming cost V 1 base and J 8 bases, with 7 bases left between them. The CDR3 runs 12 residues. In DNA, the CDR3 is TGTGCCAGCAGCTTAGGAGAGGCTACGCAGTATTTT. As protein: CASSLGEATQYF.

V gene TRBV2 combines with J gene TRBJ1-1, with a tentative D call TRBD1 (6 bases). V shed 4 bases and J shed 7 bases, with 16 bases lying between them. This CDR3 is built from 14 residues. CDR1 SNHLY and CDR2 FYNNEI come from the germline V gene. The CDR3 loop reads CASSGGNDRIEAFF. CDR3 nucleotide sequence: TGTGCCAGCAGTGGGGGAAACGACAGGATTGAAGCTTTCTTT.

The V gene is TRBV6-5, the J gene TRBJ2-7; 8 bases are a match to TRBD1. Germline V lookup: CDR1 MNHEY, CDR2 SVGAGI. Unmatched junction bases numbered 14, after V lost 10 bases and J lost 3 bases. The CDR3 contains 15 residues. In nucleotides, the CDR3 is TGTGCCACCCCTAGACCCGGGACAGGCGGCTACGAGCAGTACTTC. Translating it yields CATPRPGTGGYEQYF.

This sequence joins TRBV6-5 and TRBJ1-2, with a possible D match to TRBD1 (5 bases). Germline CDR1 is MNHEY and CDR2 is SVGAGI. CDR3 length: 12 amino acids. Trimming shortened V by 10 bases and J by 5 bases, and 14 bases separated the two germline ends. The CDR3 is CATLNGGYGYTF. CDR3 nucleotides: TGTGCCACCTTAAACGGGGGTTATGGCTACACCTTC.

This clone showed up just once. The chain links TRBV18 to TRBJ1-2, with D perhaps TRBD1 (5 bases). Looked up from germline, CDR1 is KGHSH and CDR2 is LQKENI. Trimming left V 2 bases short and J 2 bases short, with 12 bases between. This CDR3 has 15 amino acids. This CDR3 reads CASSPNPSGNYGYTF. CDR3 in DNA: TGTGCCAGCTCACCAAATCCATCAGGGAACTATGGCTACACCTTC.

In its sample, this clone was seen a few times. The chain recombines TRBV30 with TRBJ1-1, with D maybe TRBD1 (5 bases). This CDR3 is 11 amino acids long. The germline gives CDR1 GTSNPN, CDR2 SVGIG (reference sequence). Trimming took 0 bases from V and 11 from J, leaving 10 bases between them. CDR3 sequence (DNA): TGTGCCTGGAGTGTCGGGGGGTTTGCTTTCTTT. The encoded protein is CAWSVGGFAFF.

On this clone itself: Within the sample, other DNA sequences also encode this same CDR3. V and J are TRBV20-1 and TRBJ2-7; tentative D call: TRBD1 (5 bases). V lost 3 bases and J 5 bases, leaving 8 bases between the germline ends. CDR1 and CDR2 (germline): DFQATT, SNEGSKA (reference sequence). This CDR3 region has 11 residues. The CDR3 DNA is TGCAGTGCTAGGTCAGGGCACGAGCAGTACTTC. The encoded protein is CSARSGHEQYF.

The chain carries TRBV2 and TRBJ2-7; 13 nucleotides align to TRBD2. Germline CDR1 SNHLY, CDR2 FYNNEI. The CDR3 is made up of 16 amino acids. Trimming took 7 bases from V and 6 from J; bases not matched to a gene: 12. The DNA for the CDR3 is TGTGCCAGCACCTTTGGGACTAGCGGGATAAGAGGCGAGCAGTACTTC. As protein: CASTFGTSGIRGEQYF.

This rearrangement joins TRBV6-5 to TRBJ2-1; maybe TRBD2 (7 bases). Germline assignment: CDR1 MNHEY and CDR2 SVGAGI. Between the trimmed V and J ends, which lost 0 bases and 2 bases, there was a span of 11 bases. This CDR3 is built from 16 residues. The CDR3, as DNA: TGTGCCAGCAGTTACTCGAGGGGGGGAGCCTACAATGAGCAGTTCTTC. Translation gives CASSYSRGGAYNEQFF.

This clone was detected only once. The V gene is TRBV30, the J gene TRBJ1-1; D is uncertain. Trimming took off 5 bases at V and 1 base at J, with 11 bases between the two ends. CDR3 length: 13 amino acids. Per the germline V gene, CDR1 is GTSNPN and CDR2 is SVGIG (reference sequence). Here the CDR3 reads CAWEDAGNTEAFF. CDR3 DNA: TGTGCCTGGGAAGACGCGGGGAACACTGAAGCTTTCTTT.

The chain has TRBV18 and TRBJ2-2; 7 bases align to TRBD1. The CDR3 covers 15 residues. V lost 6 bases and J lost 2; bases outside the gene matches: 6. The germline V gene encodes CDR1 KGHSH and CDR2 LQKENI. In DNA form, the CDR3 reads TGTGCCAGCTCTCGGGACAGAACAAACACCGGGGAGCTGTTTTTT. Translation gives CASSRDRTNTGELFF.